Listed here is a single T cell receptor (beta chain). Its antigen is not known. Participants comprised healthy donors of bone marrow. The data derive from a study of cytomegalovirus exposure and HLA in healthy donors. This CDR3 has 16 amino acids. J gave up 1 base and V 3 bases, and 5 bases lay outside the gene matches. CDR1 is MNHEY, CDR2 SMNVEV, per germline (reference sequence). In the PCR, 60 Vbeta and 13 Jbeta primers were used. Sequencing used immunoSEQ multiplex PCR; TCRdb keeps in-frame clones, though not all of them. The sample has roughly 120,000 clones; 15% are singletons. Findings and limits, study-wide: HLA alleles showed associations with 15,000 to 20,000 TCR beta sequences in a later analysis, at a 0.05 false discovery rate.

This chain joins TRBV27 and TRBJ1-5, with 8 bases fitting TRBD1. Sequencing was carried out using PBMCs. This clonotype was sampled from a woman under 30 in good health and CMV-seronegative. CDR3 in amino acids: CASSFPGTGSNQPQHF. Written as DNA, the CDR3 is TGTGCCAGCAGTTTCCCCGGGACAGGAAGCAATCAGCCCCAGCATTTT.